This TCR beta chain is drawn from a study of T cell responses to AZD1222 COVID-19 vaccine. Study results and caveats: Nearly half of spike-specific TCRs reportedly target variant regions that are unmutated in the B.1.351 and B.1.1.7 variants. The donor group comprised mostly white British people and more females; the analysis possibly underestimated clonal diversity. Vaccination with two AZD1222 doses was followed by a rise in Spike-specific TCR breadth and depth.

TCRdb's copy holds only in-frame clones and misses some; the assay was immunoSEQ multiplex PCR. The table lists about 150,000 clones, roughly 91% of them singletons. Worth noting for this clone: Its antigen remains unidentified.

The CDR3 is 14 amino acids. Per germline, CDR1 SEHNR and CDR2 FQNEAQ (reference sequence). Trimming took off 3 bases at V and 4 bases at J, with 12 bases between the two ends. This TCR came from an adult in good health. V is TRBV7-9 and J is TRBJ1-2; D is uncertain. Sample: peripheral blood, taken on day 0 of AZD1222 vaccination. CDR3 protein: CASSFPLGGYGYTF. DNA for the CDR3: TGTGCCAGCAGCTTTCCCCTCGGCGGCTATGGCTACACCTTC.